Reported below is one TCR beta chain. Other DNA sequences in this specimen translate into the identical CDR3. The CDR3 is made up of 11 amino acids. The germline V gene has CDR1 MDHEN and CDR2 SYDVKM. Trimming took 1 base from V and 9 from J, leaving 4 bases between them. The entry originates in a study of shared clonotypes between healthy human individuals. Assay: immunoSEQ multiplex PCR; the TCRdb copy retains only in-frame clones and omits some. The repertoire has about 2.4 million clones, roughly 93% of them found once; the top ten carry approximately 0.37%. The TCR was taken from a young man in good health. Some clones in this sample may be carry-over from other donors' samples. V gene TRBV28 combines with J gene TRBJ2-1; no definite D call. The sample taken for sequencing was naive CD4+ T cells from PBMCs. Subset given: CD45RA+ positively selected. In nucleotides, the CDR3 is TGTGCCAGCAGTTTATTGGGTGAGCAGTTCTTC. Amino acids: CASSLLGEQFF.